This T cell receptor beta chain was sequenced in a study of HIV-infected patients and healthy controls. Approximately 500 ng RNA was reverse transcribed with alpha and beta constant-region primers. Each of the alpha and beta chains got its own library through chain-specific third strand synthesis with indices. TCRdb reprocessed the 5' RACE reads with MiXCR, giving one entry per CDR3 protein. The table includes 15,000 to 20,000 distinct CDR3 sequences, around 9.3% detected once. This clonotype was counted at least ten times. The V gene lost 4 bases and the J gene lost 1 base, with 10 bases spanning the gap. Germline loops: CDR1 DFQATT, CDR2 SNEGSKA (reference sequence). The CDR3 runs to 13 residues. No cell fractionation was done, so the repertoire covers all unsorted peripheral blood T cells.

The chain recombines TRBV20-1 with TRBJ2-5; the D gene is possibly TRBD2 (5 bases). This receptor was taken from an adult in good health. Sequenced input: blood. CDR3 loop: CSANTGIQETQYF. In DNA, the CDR3 is TGCAGTGCTAACACGGGGATCCAAGAGACCCAGTACTTC.